Shown below are 26 T cell receptor beta chains from a single sample sequenced in a study of chemoradiotherapy in HPV16-positive cancers. Only in-frame clones appear in the TCRdb table, and some are missing; sequencing was by immunoSEQ multiplex PCR. Here the sample spans roughly 600 clones, about nine tenths being singletons. This material consisted of tumor tissue, taken from a patient who underwent chemoradiotherapy. These TCRs come from a human donor with HPV-associated anogenital cancer.

The chain employs TRBV5-1 and TRBJ1-4; D unclear. Trimming stripped 0 bases from V and 3 bases from J, with 6 bases between. The germline gives CDR1 SGHRS, CDR2 YFSETQ. The length of the CDR3 is 14 residues. In DNA, the CDR3 is TGCGCCAGCAGCTTGGTTCCCGCTAATGAAAAACTGTTTTTT. It specifies CASSLVPANEKLFF.

The CDR3 region has the DNA TGCGCCAGCAGCCCCCGGGAGAGGGCGAGAGGCTACACCTTC. This encodes CASSPRERARGYTF. The rearrangement joins TRBV5-1 to TRBJ1-2; D is unclear. Trimming removed 4 bases at V and 8 bases at J, with 18 bases between. This CDR3 region has 14 residues. In germline, CDR1 is SGHRS, CDR2 YFSETQ.

The rearrangement uses TRBV4-3 and TRBJ2-6, with a tentative D call TRBD1 (6 bases). The V end lost 4 bases, the J end lost 1 base, and 14 bases lay between the germline ends. The CDR3 covers 17 residues. Germline V lookup: CDR1 LGHNA, CDR2 YSLEER. The CDR3 nucleotides are TGCGCCAGCAGCCGCGAAGGGGGAACATCTGGGGCCAACGTCCTGACTTTC. This gives the protein CASSREGGTSGANVLTF.

The chain links TRBV2 to TRBJ2-7; 9 bases align to TRBD1. This CDR3 contains 16 residues. Per the germline V gene, CDR1 is SNHLY and CDR2 is FYNNEI. Trimming at V came to 4 bases and at J to 2 bases, leaving 9 bases not matched to a gene. The CDR3 sequence is CASSGTRDRATYEQYF. The CDR3 DNA follows: TGTGCCAGCAGTGGAACCCGGGACAGGGCAACCTACGAGCAGTACTTC.

The chain joins TRBV6-5 to TRBJ1-1; tentatively, D is TRBD1 (6 bases). With 0 bases removed from V and 5 bases from J, the gap between germline ends came to 10 bases. Germline CDR1 is MNHEY and CDR2 is SVGAGI. The CDR3 totals 14 residues. The CDR3 protein is CASSYSKGGTEAFF. CDR3 DNA: TGTGCCAGCAGTTACTCAAAGGGGGGGACTGAAGCTTTCTTT.

The V call is TRBV10-1, the J call TRBJ1-2; the D is unclear. Per germline, CDR1 WNHNN and CDR2 SYGVQD (reference sequence). The CDR3 spans 13 residues. Trimming removed 4 bases at V and 8 bases at J, with 14 bases between. The CDR3 coding sequence is TGCGCCAGCAGTGGGAGCCGAACTCGCGGCTACACCTTC. Amino acid sequence: CASSGSRTRGYTF.

This chain connects TRBV13 to TRBJ1-6; D not resolved. From germline, CDR1 is PRHDT and CDR2 FYEKMQ (reference sequence). The length of the CDR3 is 17 residues. Trimming stripped 5 bases from V and 6 bases from J, with 20 bases between. The CDR3 sequence: CASSQARQSRGNSPLHF. Here the CDR3 DNA reads TGTGCCAGCAGCCAAGCCAGGCAAAGTAGAGGTAATTCACCCCTCCACTTT.

This clone was seen a single time. J is TRBJ1-2 and V is TRBV29-1, with D hard to call. Trimming took off 1 base at V and 7 bases at J, with 13 bases between the two ends. The CDR3 spans 13 residues. Germline-derived CDR1 and CDR2 are SQVTM and ANQGSEA. CDR3 sequence reads: CSVEALGLGGYTF. CDR3 bases: TGCAGCGTTGAAGCTTTAGGTTTGGGTGGCTACACCTTC.

The chain joins TRBV2 to TRBJ2-5, with no clear D. Gene TRBJ2-7 matches the end of the DNA better, so the J call may be wrong. CDR3 length: 12 residues. Germline CDR1 SNHLY, CDR2 FYNNEI. Here the CDR3 reads CASVSRTYEQYF. The CDR3 nucleotides read TGTGCCAGCGTCTCCAGAACCTACGAGCAGTACTTC.

The chain recombines TRBV5-1 with TRBJ2-5; 8 bases line up with TRBD1. The trim removed 1 base at V and 5 bases at J, leaving 7 bases unmatched. Germline V CDR1 and CDR2: SGHRS, YFSETQ. The length of the CDR3 is 15 residues. CDR3 loop: CASSLSGGPRETQYF. The CDR3 DNA is TGCGCCAGCAGCTTGTCAGGGGGCCCTCGGGAGACCCAGTACTTC.

In its sample, this clone was seen once. The J gene is TRBJ2-5, the V gene TRBV4-3, with D tentatively TRBD1 (6 bases). V was trimmed by 1 base and J by 5 bases, leaving 14 bases between them. The germline gives CDR1 LGHNA, CDR2 YSLEER. The CDR3 length is 15 residues. The CDR3 spells CASSQVVGARETQYF. Here the CDR3 DNA reads TGCGCCAGCAGCCAAGTAGTGGGGGCACGGGAGACCCAGTACTTC.

V and J are TRBV21-1 and TRBJ1-5. TRBV21-1 represents a pseudogene. There are 16 residues in the CDR3. The CDR3 spells CASSKGPLPTDQPQHF. The CDR3 DNA follows: TGTGCCAGCAGCAAAGGACCTTTGCCCACCGATCAGCCCCAGCATTTT.

This clone was detected once. The rearrangement uses TRBV2 and TRBJ1-6; D is undetermined. Germline loops: CDR1 SNHLY, CDR2 FYNNEI. V lost 4 bases and J lost 14, with 9 bases in between. The CDR3 loop spans 11 amino acids. CDR3 loop: CASSVYAALHF. The DNA of the CDR3 is TGTGCCAGCAGTGTTTATGCGGCCCTCCACTTT.

The V gene is TRBV2, the J gene TRBJ2-5; TRBD1 matches 8 bases. The V gene end was trimmed by 10 bases and the J gene end by 4 bases; junction bases not matched to a gene: 5. CDR1 and CDR2 (germline): SNHLY, FYNNEI. The CDR3 length is 12 residues. CDR3 amino acids: CATTGGGETQYF. CDR3 in DNA: TGTGCCACTACAGGGGGAGGAGAGACCCAGTACTTC.

The rearrangement links TRBV6-1 to TRBJ1-6; D is perhaps TRBD1 (6 bases). The V and J ends lost 3 bases and 10 bases respectively, with 16 bases between them. Germline values: CDR1 MNHNS, CDR2 SASEGT. The CDR3 runs 15 residues. CDR3 sequence: CASSEEQGSGSPLHF. For the CDR3, the DNA is TGTGCCAGCAGTGAGGAACAGGGCTCTGGATCACCCCTCCACTTT.

The V call is TRBV7-9, the J call TRBJ2-7, with TRBD1 as a possible D gene (6 bases). This CDR3 comprises 14 residues. Deletions cut 1 base from V and 5 bases from J, with 12 bases between. Germline V CDR1 and CDR2: SEHNR, FQNEAQ (reference sequence). The chain's CDR3 is CASSLGTGIHEQYF. DNA for the CDR3: TGTGCCAGCAGCTTAGGTACAGGGATCCACGAGCAGTACTTC.

A few counts support this clone. The chain couples TRBV7-9 to TRBJ2-7; 12 positions agree with TRBD1. V was clipped by 5 bases and J by 5 bases; unmatched bases: 7. This CDR3 spans 15 amino acids. CDR1 is SEHNR and CDR2 is FQNEAQ in the germline V gene (reference sequence). The DNA of the CDR3 is TGTGCCAGCAGCCGCACCGGGACAGGGGGCGACGAGCAGTACTTC. This codes for CASSRTGTGGDEQYF. The whole variable domain, remainder taken from reference TRBV7-9 and TRBJ2-7, is DTGVSQNPRHKITKRGQNVTFRCDPISEHNRLYWYRQTLGQGPEFLTYFQNEAQLEKSRLLSDRFSAERPKGSFSTLEIQRTEQGDSAMYLCASSRTGTGGDEQYFGPGTRLTVT.

The chain recombines TRBV11-2 with TRBJ2-7; the D gene could be TRBD1 or TRBD2 (6 bases each). Germline V CDR1 and CDR2: SGHAT, FQNNGV. With 5 bases removed from V and 2 bases from J, the gap between germline ends came to 16 bases. CDR3 length equals 15 residues. For the CDR3, the DNA is TGTGCCAGCAGCCCCGGAAGAGGGGGGACCTACGAGCAGTACTTC. It specifies CASSPGRGGTYEQYF.

The rearrangement joins TRBV9 to TRBJ1-1; 8 nucleotides match TRBD1. From germline, CDR1 is SGDLS and CDR2 YYNGEE. This CDR3 is 15 amino acids long. The junction had 6 bases not matched to a gene; V was cut back by 3 bases and J by 2 bases. CDR3 amino acids: CASSERDRGNTEAFF. In DNA form, the CDR3 reads TGTGCCAGCAGCGAGAGAGACAGGGGAAACACTGAAGCTTTCTTT.

The chain combines TRBV19 with TRBJ1-1, with TRBD1 matching over 7 bases. Looked up from germline, CDR1 is LNHDA and CDR2 is SQIVND (reference sequence). With 5 bases clipped from V and 3 bases from J, the junction kept 6 bases outside the gene matches. This CDR3 region has 14 residues. CDR3 in amino acids: CASSPGQEYTEAFF. The CDR3 DNA sequence: TGTGCCAGTAGTCCAGGACAGGAGTACACTGAAGCTTTCTTT.

The rearrangement links TRBV18 to TRBJ1-4; TRBD1 aligns across 8 bases. Germline lookup yields CDR1 KGHSH and CDR2 LQKENI. J gave up 0 bases and V 2 bases, and 2 bases lay outside the gene matches. CDR3 length: 16 residues. CDR3 loop: CASSPRQGTTNEKLFF. The CDR3 bases are TGTGCCAGCTCACCAAGACAGGGGACAACTAATGAAAAACTGTTTTTT.

This chain uses TRBV15 with TRBJ1-2; no definite D call. The CDR3 is made up of 14 amino acids. Per the germline V gene, CDR1 is LNHNV and CDR2 is YYDKDF (reference sequence). The germline V and J ends were trimmed by 0 bases and 4 bases, with 9 bases remaining between them. CDR3 in DNA: TGTGCCACCAGCAGAGATAAGTTCTCCTATGGCTACACCTTC. It translates to CATSRDKFSYGYTF.

The J gene is TRBJ2-7, the V gene TRBV6-1, with D possibly matching TRBD2 (5 bases). CDR3 length equals 13 residues. The V and J ends lost 8 bases and 2 bases respectively, with 13 bases between them. Germline V lookup: CDR1 MNHNS, CDR2 SASEGT. CDR3 sequence reads: CASVAMGTYEQYF. Written as DNA, the CDR3 is TGTGCCAGCGTAGCGATGGGGACCTACGAGCAGTACTTC.

DNA of the CDR3: TGTGCCAGCTCACCACTTGACTTTAGCACCGGGGAGCTGTTTTTT. Translated: CASSPLDFSTGELFF. The chain carries TRBV18 and TRBJ2-2; no firm D call. CDR1 and CDR2 from the germline V gene are KGHSH and LQKENI. Trimming pared 1 base from V and 4 bases from J, leaving 10 bases between. This CDR3 has 15 amino acids. Using reference TRBV18 and TRBJ2-2 for the parts outside the CDR3, the full variable domain is NAGVMQNPRHLVRRRGQEARLRCSPMKGHSHVYWYRQLPEEGLKFMVYLQKENIIDESGMPKERFSAEFPKEGPSILRIQQVVRGDSAAYFCASSPLDFSTGELFFGEGSRLTVL.

This chain links TRBV5-4 with TRBJ1-6; TRBD1 matches at 9 bases. Trimming removed 3 bases from V and 0 bases from J; junction bases left unmatched: 7. This CDR3 spans 18 amino acids. Germline V gene lookup returns CDR1 SGHNT and CDR2 YYREEE (reference sequence). CDR3 sequence reads: CASSSRQGGSSYNSPLHF. CDR3 nucleotide sequence: TGTGCCAGCAGCTCGCGACAGGGGGGTAGCTCCTATAATTCACCCCTCCACTTT.

V usage is TRBV9 and J usage is TRBJ2-3, with D unresolved. The CDR3 spans 17 residues. Trimming took off 0 bases at V and 4 bases at J, with 18 bases between the two ends. Germline CDR1 is SGDLS and CDR2 is YYNGEE. For the CDR3, the DNA is TGTGCCAGCAGCGTAGCGGGTAGGGCTCGTCGGGCAGATACGCAGTATTTT. The encoded protein is CASSVAGRARRADTQYF.